These T cell receptor beta chains were read from a single sample in a study of blood T cell repertoires in COVID-19. Sequencing used immunoSEQ multiplex PCR; TCRdb keeps in-frame clones, though not all of them. The table records 250,000 to 300,000 clones, 70% to 90% of them present only once. The specimen was PBMCs or T cells enriched from blood (not recorded which). These receptors were collected from a woman in her thirties who had recovered from COVID-19. Both conserved end residues are part of each CDR3. The D gene is left open where the match is weak. Clone size appears in some rows only: once, few, many, or a class for an expanded clone.

CDR3aa: CASSGQGAWVEQYF
CDR3nt: TGTGCCAGCAGCGGACAGGGAGCGTGGGTCGAGCAGTACTTC
abundance: -
d_gene: TRBD1
v_gene: TRBV7-9
j_gene: TRBJ2-7

CDR3aa: CASSDDRGYGYTF
CDR3nt: TGTGCCAGCAGTGACGACAGGGGCTATGGCTACACCTTC
abundance: -
d_gene: TRBD1
v_gene: TRBV6-4
j_gene: TRBJ1-2

CDR3aa: CASSPPGSEQYF
CDR3nt: TGTGCCAGCAGCCCTCCGGGGTCCGAGCAGTACTTC
abundance: -
d_gene: -
v_gene: TRBV7-9
j_gene: TRBJ2-7

CDR3aa: CASSPGGSYQPQHF
CDR3nt: TGTGCCAGCAGCCCAGGGGGCTCCTATCAGCCCCAGCATTTT
abundance: -
d_gene: TRBD1
v_gene: TRBV7-2
j_gene: TRBJ1-5

CDR3aa: CASSQDVGGAYNEQFF
CDR3nt: TGCGCCAGCAGCCAAGATGTCGGGGGGGCCTACAATGAGCAGTTCTTC
abundance: -
d_gene: TRBD2
v_gene: TRBV4-3
j_gene: TRBJ2-1

CDR3aa: CASRPVVEDTQYF
CDR3nt: TGTGCCAGCAGACCGGTCGTAGAAGATACGCAGTATTTT
abundance: -
d_gene: -
v_gene: TRBV28
j_gene: TRBJ2-3

CDR3aa: CASTVQGGAYEQYF
CDR3nt: TGTGCCAGCACGGTCCAGGGAGGGGCCTACGAGCAGTACTTC
abundance: -
d_gene: TRBD2
v_gene: TRBV28
j_gene: TRBJ2-7

CDR3aa: CASSWGMRQQPNFNYGYTF
CDR3nt: TGTGCCAGCAGCTGGGGAATGAGACAGCAGCCAAACTTTAACTATGGCTACACCTTC
abundance: -
d_gene: -
v_gene: TRBV5-4
j_gene: TRBJ1-2

CDR3aa: CASTHTGEAFF
CDR3nt: TGTGCCAGCACCCATACAGGGGAAGCTTTCTTT
abundance: -
d_gene: -
v_gene: TRBV7-9
j_gene: TRBJ1-1

CDR3aa: CASSPFDPRGYGYTF
CDR3nt: TGTGCCAGCTCACCATTCGATCCACGGGGCTATGGCTACACCTTC
abundance: -
d_gene: -
v_gene: TRBV18
j_gene: TRBJ1-2

CDR3aa: CASSIHPDQRGRQDEQFF
CDR3nt: TGTGCCAGCAGCATCCATCCGGACCAGCGCGGGCGCCAGGATGAGCAGTTCTTC
abundance: -
d_gene: -
v_gene: TRBV9
j_gene: TRBJ2-1

CDR3aa: CSVDSGGQFF
CDR3nt: TGCAGCGTTGATTCGGGAGGGCAGTTCTTC
abundance: -
d_gene: TRBD2
v_gene: TRBV29-1
j_gene: TRBJ2-1

CDR3aa: CATSRAPPGQNYEQYF
CDR3nt: TGTGCCACCAGCAGAGCCCCCCCGGGACAAAACTACGAGCAGTACTTC
abundance: -
d_gene: -
v_gene: TRBV15
j_gene: TRBJ2-7

CDR3aa: CSVRGTGSYEQYF
CDR3nt: TGCAGCGTCCGAGGGACAGGTTCCTACGAGCAGTACTTC
abundance: -
d_gene: TRBD1
v_gene: TRBV29-1
j_gene: TRBJ2-7

CDR3aa: CASTQGAGEKLFF
CDR3nt: TGTGCCAGCACACAGGGGGCCGGTGAAAAACTGTTTTTT
abundance: -
d_gene: TRBD1
v_gene: TRBV2
j_gene: TRBJ1-4

CDR3aa: CAISALATDYNEQFF
CDR3nt: TGTGCCATCAGTGCTCTAGCGACAGACTACAATGAGCAGTTCTTC
abundance: once
d_gene: -
v_gene: TRBV10-3
j_gene: TRBJ2-1

CDR3aa: CASSLARGQGRGNEQFF
CDR3nt: TGCGCCAGCAGCTTGGCTCGGGGACAGGGGAGAGGGAATGAGCAGTTCTTC
abundance: few
d_gene: TRBD1
v_gene: TRBV5-1
j_gene: TRBJ2-1

CDR3aa: CASSPSGATETQYF
CDR3nt: TGTGCCAGCAGCCCCAGCGGAGCCACGGAGACCCAGTACTTC
abundance: -
d_gene: -
v_gene: TRBV13
j_gene: TRBJ2-5

CDR3aa: CASSREGLAASTDTQYF
CDR3nt: TGCGCCAGCAGCCGCGAAGGACTAGCGGCCTCCACAGATACGCAGTATTTT
abundance: -
d_gene: TRBD2
v_gene: TRBV5-1
j_gene: TRBJ2-3

CDR3aa: CASSDGQGFGYTF
CDR3nt: TGTGCCAGCAGTGACGGACAGGGGTTCGGCTACACCTTC
abundance: -
d_gene: TRBD1
v_gene: TRBV2
j_gene: TRBJ1-2

CDR3aa: CASSSTGQNNQPQHF
CDR3nt: TGTGCCAGCTCATCAACAGGACAGAATAATCAGCCCCAGCATTTT
abundance: -
d_gene: -
v_gene: TRBV18
j_gene: TRBJ1-5

CDR3aa: CASSLGHEAGSYNEQFF
CDR3nt: TGTGCCAGCAGCTTAGGGCATGAGGCGGGCTCCTACAATGAGCAGTTCTTC
abundance: -
d_gene: -
v_gene: TRBV7-3
j_gene: TRBJ2-1

CDR3aa: CASSQYPGNSGNTIYF
CDR3nt: TGTGCCAGCAGCCAATACCCGGGAAACTCTGGAAACACCATATATTTT
abundance: -
d_gene: -
v_gene: TRBV7-3
j_gene: TRBJ1-3

CDR3aa: CASSLGTGGIRYGYTF
CDR3nt: TGTGCCAGCAGCTTGGGGACAGGGGGAATTCGCTATGGCTACACCTTC
abundance: few
d_gene: TRBD1
v_gene: TRBV13
j_gene: TRBJ1-2

CDR3aa: CASSLLQSDSSYNSPLHF
CDR3nt: TGTGCCAGCAGTTTACTGCAGAGCGATAGCTCCTATAATTCACCCCTCCACTTT
abundance: -
d_gene: -
v_gene: TRBV27
j_gene: TRBJ1-6

CDR3aa: CASSPRLGYEQYF
CDR3nt: TGTGCCAGCAGCCCCCGACTCGGCTACGAGCAGTACTTC
abundance: few
d_gene: -
v_gene: TRBV11-2
j_gene: TRBJ2-7

CDR3aa: CASSLGTRGVLTDTQYF
CDR3nt: TGTGCCAGCAGCTTAGGGACAAGAGGGGTTTTGACAGATACGCAGTATTTT
abundance: -
d_gene: -
v_gene: TRBV7-3
j_gene: TRBJ2-3

CDR3aa: CASSEREGGGQPQHF
CDR3nt: TGTGCCAGCAGTGAAAGGGAGGGGGGAGGTCAGCCCCAGCATTTT
abundance: -
d_gene: -
v_gene: TRBV2
j_gene: TRBJ1-5

CDR3aa: CASSNLQVVSYNEQFF
CDR3nt: TGTGCCAGTAGTAATTTGCAGGTGGTCTCCTACAATGAGCAGTTCTTC
abundance: -
d_gene: -
v_gene: TRBV19
j_gene: TRBJ2-1